Shown below are 20 T cell receptor beta chains from a single sample sequenced in a study of cytomegalovirus exposure and HLA in healthy donors. Both 60 Vbeta primers and 13 Jbeta primers went into the PCR. Profiling relied on immunoSEQ multiplex PCR, and the TCRdb table lists in-frame clones only, not all of them. The profile shows tens of thousands of clones, 66% of them singletons. The sample comprised PBMCs. The origin of the receptors is a man aged 40-49 years in good health and CMV-seropositive.

The genes are TRBV11-2 and TRBJ1-1; 7 nucleotides agree with TRBD1. J gave up 0 bases and V 5 bases, and 6 bases lay outside the gene matches. CDR3 length: 15 residues. Germline CDR1 is SGHAT and CDR2 is FQNNGV. The CDR3 region has the DNA TGTGCCAGCAGCCCCTTGACAGGGATGAACACTGAAGCTTTCTTT. The encoded protein is CASSPLTGMNTEAFF.

This clone was seen more than once but under ten times. In DNA, the CDR3 is TGCAGCGTTGCACAGGGGCGGGCCTACGAGCAGTACTTC. Protein product: CSVAQGRAYEQYF. The chain links TRBV29-1 to TRBJ2-5, with TRBD1 matching 7 bases. The closer fit of TRBJ2-7 to the DNA end suggests the J call may be wrong. Germline V CDR1 and CDR2: SQVTM, ANQGSEA. The CDR3 length is 13 residues.

The V call is TRBV19, the J call TRBJ1-6; TRBD1 is a possible D gene (5 bases). Germline V gene lookup returns CDR1 LNHDA and CDR2 SQIVND (reference sequence). The CDR3 runs to 13 residues. Deletions cut 6 bases from V and 8 bases from J, with 11 bases between. The chain's CDR3 is CASRGLGDSPLHF. The CDR3 DNA reads as TGTGCCAGTAGGGGGCTTGGGGATTCACCCCTCCACTTT.

The chain uses TRBV2 and TRBJ1-1; D gene ambiguous. Per the germline V gene, CDR1 is SNHLY and CDR2 is FYNNEI. V lost 6 bases and J 6 bases, leaving 20 bases between the germline ends. This CDR3 is built from 15 residues. CDR3 DNA: TGTGCCAGCAGCCTAAACCCTCCTGATGTGGCTGAAGCTTTCTTT. Translation: CASSLNPPDVAEAFF.

This chain uses TRBV10-1 with TRBJ1-2, with D possibly matching TRBD1 (6 bases). Looked up from germline, CDR1 is WNHNN and CDR2 is SYGVQD (reference sequence). The CDR3 loop spans 14 amino acids. The V end lost 10 bases, the J end lost 6 bases, and 21 bases lay between the germline ends. The CDR3 DNA sequence: TGCGCCATCTCCCAGAAGACAGGCTTAGATGGCTACACCTTC. Translated, it gives CAISQKTGLDGYTF.

This chain uses TRBV5-1 with TRBJ2-2; TRBD1 matches 10 bases. The CDR3 runs to 15 residues. Per germline, CDR1 SGHRS and CDR2 YFSETQ. Trimming took 0 bases from V and 4 from J; bases not matched to a gene: 0. This CDR3 reads CASSLGTGGTGELFF. CDR3 nucleotide sequence: TGCGCCAGCAGCTTGGGGACAGGGGGCACCGGGGAGCTGTTTTTT.

This clone occurred a few times. V gene TRBV6-1 combines with J gene TRBJ1-5, with a weak D call TRBD1 (5 bases). Trimming left V 6 bases short and J 8 bases short, with 14 bases between. The CDR3 runs to 13 residues. Germline CDR1 reads MNHNS; CDR2 reads SASEGT. The CDR3 nucleotides read TGTGCCAGCAGATTAGGGGTGAAGGAGCCCCAGCATTTT. It translates to CASRLGVKEPQHF.

The rearrangement joins TRBV18 to TRBJ2-1; 9 bases line up with TRBD2. CDR3 length equals 16 residues. CDR1 is KGHSH, CDR2 LQKENI, per germline. After removal of 0 bases from V and 0 bases from J, the junction contained 0 bases not matched to a gene. CDR3 protein: CASSPPSGSSYNEQFF. CDR3 nucleotides: TGTGCCAGCTCACCACCTAGCGGGAGCTCCTACAATGAGCAGTTCTTC.

The count of this clone is one. The V gene is TRBV4-1, the J gene TRBJ1-1; D is unresolved. The CDR3 runs 14 residues. Trimming pared 4 bases from V and 6 bases from J, leaving 15 bases between. Germline values: CDR1 MGHRA, CDR2 YSYEKL. The CDR3 spells CASSPMGRRAEAFF. The DNA of the CDR3 is TGCGCCAGCAGCCCGATGGGGAGGCGCGCTGAAGCTTTCTTT.

The CDR3 loop reads CASSLRGYNPLGYTF. The CDR3, as DNA: TGTGCCAGCAGCTTGCGGGGGTATAACCCCCTCGGCTACACCTTC. The chain uses TRBV5-6 and TRBJ1-2; weak D call: TRBD1 (5 bases). CDR1 is SGHDT and CDR2 is YYEEEE in the germline V gene. This CDR3 spans 15 amino acids. Trimming removed 1 base at V and 8 bases at J, with 18 bases between. The full variable domain, completed using reference TRBV5-6 and TRBJ1-2, is DAGVTQSPTHLIKTRGQQVTLRCSPKSGHDTVSWYQQALGQGPQFIFQYYEEEERQRGNFPDRFSGHQFPNYSSELNVNALLLGDSALYLCASSLRGYNPLGYTFGSGTRLTVV.

This CDR3 is CASSGTGGASTEAFF. The CDR3 DNA follows: TGTGCCAGCAGCGGGACAGGGGGCGCGTCGACTGAAGCTTTCTTT. The rearrangement joins TRBV6-6 to TRBJ1-1; 12 nucleotides agree with TRBD1. The V and J ends lost 6 bases and 5 bases, in that order; junction bases with no gene match: 7. The CDR3 covers 15 residues. CDR1 and CDR2 (germline): MNHNY, SVGAGI (reference sequence).

CDR3: CASSERWPAGAEAFF. The DNA for the CDR3 is TGTGCCAGCAGTGAACGTTGGCCCGCGGGCGCTGAAGCTTTCTTT. This sequence joins TRBV2 and TRBJ1-1; no clear D. CDR1 is SNHLY, CDR2 FYNNEI, per germline. The CDR3 runs 15 residues. V was cut by 2 bases and J by 6 bases, with 16 bases left in between. The variable domain in full, with the rest retrieved from reference TRBV2 and TRBJ1-1, is EPEVTQTPSHQVTQMGQEVILRCVPISNHLYFYWYRQILGQKVEFLVSFYNNEISEKSEIFDDQFSVERPDGSNFTLKIRSTKLEDSAMYFCASSERWPAGAEAFFGQGTRLTVV.

The chain couples TRBV9 to TRBJ2-3; 10 nucleotides agree with TRBD1. The J segment lost 4 bases and the V segment lost 4 bases, leaving 6 bases of the junction unmatched. Germline CDR1 SGDLS, CDR2 YYNGEE. This CDR3 spans 15 amino acids. CDR3 region: CASSISGTGADTQYF. In DNA form, the CDR3 reads TGTGCCAGCAGCATCTCCGGGACAGGGGCAGATACGCAGTATTTT. Using reference TRBV9 and TRBJ2-3 for the parts outside the CDR3, the full variable domain is DSGVTQTPKHLITATGQRVTLRCSPRSGDLSVYWYQQSLDQGLQFLIQYYNGEERAKGNILERFSAQQFPDLHSELNLSSLELGDSALYFCASSISGTGADTQYFGPGTRLTVL.

The chain recombines TRBV2 with TRBJ1-2; D uncertain. This CDR3 comprises 13 residues. V was trimmed by 2 bases and J by 6 bases, leaving 10 bases between them. Germline CDR1 SNHLY, CDR2 FYNNEI. The CDR3 spells CASSESRRDGYTF. The CDR3 DNA follows: TGTGCCAGCAGTGAATCGCGCCGGGATGGCTACACCTTC. The variable domain in full, with the rest retrieved from reference TRBV2 and TRBJ1-2, is EPEVTQTPSHQVTQMGQEVILRCVPISNHLYFYWYRQILGQKVEFLVSFYNNEISEKSEIFDDQFSVERPDGSNFTLKIRSTKLEDSAMYFCASSESRRDGYTFGSGTRLTVV.

In its sample, this clone was seen a few times. This same CDR3 is encoded by further DNA sequences in the sample. The chain links TRBV6-6 to TRBJ2-2; 13 positions agree with TRBD2. After removal of 5 bases from V and 5 bases from J, the junction contained 2 bases not matched to a gene. The V gene's germline CDR1 is MNHNY and CDR2 SVGAGI (reference sequence). This CDR3 comprises 15 residues. The CDR3 DNA reads TGTGCCAGCAGTACTAGCGGGGGGGGGACCGGGGAGCTGTTTTTT. Amino acid sequence: CASSTSGGGTGELFF.

A few counts support this clone. An end of the junction does not agree with germline; a read error may underlie this. The rearrangement links TRBV5-1 to TRBJ2-3; D is unclear. The CDR3 is 12 residues long. Germline V gene data show CDR1 as SGHRS and CDR2 as YFSETQ. CDR3 sequence (DNA): TGCGCCAGCTCGGATAGCACATATACGCAGTATTTT. Its translation: CASSDSTYTQYF.

This clone was picked up a small number of times. This CDR3 reads CASSTGGGDGYTF. CDR3 DNA: TGTGCCAGCTCTACAGGGGGCGGAGATGGCTACACCTTC. J is TRBJ1-2 and V is TRBV6-5, with 9 bases that match TRBD1. The germline V gene encodes CDR1 MNHEY and CDR2 SVGAGI. This CDR3 comprises 13 residues. The V segment lost 8 bases and the J segment 6 bases; nucleotides outside the gene matches: 7.

This clone was seen only a few times. The chain uses TRBV11-3 and TRBJ2-1; 11 nucleotides align to TRBD2. Germline CDR1 is SGHNT and CDR2 is YENEEA. This CDR3 spans 16 amino acids. The junction had 4 bases not matched to a gene; V was cut back by 0 bases and J by 6 bases. CDR3 region: CASSLDGSGGGNEQFF. The CDR3 coding sequence is TGTGCCAGCAGCTTAGATGGTAGCGGGGGGGGCAATGAGCAGTTCTTC.

J is TRBJ2-1 and V is TRBV28; 10 nucleotides match TRBD2. The CDR3 extends over 15 amino acids. Per the germline V gene, CDR1 is MDHEN and CDR2 is SYDVKM. The junction had 2 bases not matched to a gene; V was cut back by 2 bases and J by 4 bases. The chain's CDR3 is CASSLRGLAYNEQFF. The CDR3 nucleotides read TGTGCCAGCAGTTTAAGGGGACTAGCGTACAATGAGCAGTTCTTC.

The chain has TRBV5-6 and TRBJ2-1; 15 nucleotides align to TRBD2. This CDR3 has 17 residues. V gave up 2 bases and J gave up 5 bases; unmatched junction bases: 5. CDR1 SGHDT and CDR2 YYEEEE come from the germline V gene. CDR3 nucleotides: TGTGCCAGCAGCTTTTCCGGACTAGCGGGGGGGGACAATGAGCAGTTCTTC. Protein: CASSFSGLAGGDNEQFF.